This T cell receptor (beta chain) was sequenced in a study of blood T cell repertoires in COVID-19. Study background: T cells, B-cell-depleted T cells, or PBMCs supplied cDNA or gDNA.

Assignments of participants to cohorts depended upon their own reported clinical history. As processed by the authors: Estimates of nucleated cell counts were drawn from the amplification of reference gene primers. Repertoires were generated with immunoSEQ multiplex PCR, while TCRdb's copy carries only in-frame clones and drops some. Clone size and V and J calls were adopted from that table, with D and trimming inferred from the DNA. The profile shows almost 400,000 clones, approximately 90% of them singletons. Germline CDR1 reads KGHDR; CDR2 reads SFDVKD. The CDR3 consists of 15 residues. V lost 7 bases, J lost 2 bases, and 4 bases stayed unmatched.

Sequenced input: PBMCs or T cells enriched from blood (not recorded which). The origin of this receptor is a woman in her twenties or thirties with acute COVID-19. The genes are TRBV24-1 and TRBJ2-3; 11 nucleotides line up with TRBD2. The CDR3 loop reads CATSQLAGDTDTQYF. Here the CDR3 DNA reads TGTGCCACCAGCCAACTAGCGGGGGACACAGATACGCAGTATTTT.